The clone carrying this T cell receptor beta chain has more than one count but fewer than ten. What it binds is not known. The record originates from a study of T-cell reconstitution after alpha-beta-depleted transplantation in children. Study observations and caveats: Several hundred expanded graft clones reportedly supplied alpha-beta T cells about two months after transplant.

Unique molecular identifiers were used to barcode this TCRbeta library. TCRdb fed the PCR reads into MiXCR, producing one record per CDR3 protein. The sample has about 250,000 distinct CDR3 sequences; more than 20% are singletons. CDR1 is MDHEN, CDR2 SYDVKM, per germline. The CDR3 is 13 residues long. Trimming removed 7 bases from V and 5 bases from J, with 14 bases in between. The chain combines TRBV28 with TRBJ1-2; tentative D call: TRBD1 (5 bases). This receptor was identified in a female patient aged 2 to 10 who had a stem cell transplant for congenital amegakaryocytic thrombocytopenia, so the T cells may come from the graft donor. The sequenced sample was PBMCs, mostly from graft donor cells, obtained 360 days after TCRalphabeta/CD19-depleted stem cell transplant. CDR3 DNA sequence: TGTGCCAGCAAACAAACGGGGGATTATGGCTACACCTTC. Its translation: CASKQTGDYGYTF.